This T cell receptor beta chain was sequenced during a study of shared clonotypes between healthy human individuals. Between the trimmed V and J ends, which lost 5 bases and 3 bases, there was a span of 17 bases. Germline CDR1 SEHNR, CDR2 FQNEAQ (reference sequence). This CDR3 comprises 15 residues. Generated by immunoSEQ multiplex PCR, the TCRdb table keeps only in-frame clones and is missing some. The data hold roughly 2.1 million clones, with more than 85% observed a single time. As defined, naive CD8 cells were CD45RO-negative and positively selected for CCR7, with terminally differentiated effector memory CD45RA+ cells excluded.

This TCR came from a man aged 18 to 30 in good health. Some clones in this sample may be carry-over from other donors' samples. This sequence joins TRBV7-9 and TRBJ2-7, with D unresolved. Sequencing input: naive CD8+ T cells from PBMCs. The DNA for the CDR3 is TGTGCCAGCAGCCTAGGCTGGGGTGGGTACTACGAGCAGTACTTC. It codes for CASSLGWGGYYEQYF.